Here is one T cell receptor (beta chain) with its context. Its antigen is not identified. The data originate from a study of Ad26.COV2.S vaccination and SARS-CoV-2 variants. As for treatment: 19 received Ad26.COV2.S at low or high dose, single or two shots; roughly 5 received placebo; per-sample allocation not given. Material that was analyzed had been drawn on day 63 after the first vaccine or placebo injection. An Ad26 vector carrying the Wuhan-strain SARS-CoV-2 spike served as the vaccine. Whole-study findings and limits: Compared with placebo recipients, vaccine recipients had higher spike-specific TCR breadth. Total T cell responses may have been underestimated by the TCR breadth and depth analyses.

Only in-frame clones appear in the TCRdb table, and some are missing; sequencing was by immunoSEQ multiplex PCR. The table records some 500,000 clones, about 91% of them present only once. J was trimmed by 6 bases and V by 6 bases; bases with no gene match: 12. The CDR3 runs 16 residues. The germline V gene encodes CDR1 MNHEY and CDR2 SMNVEV (reference sequence). This sequence originates from a person between 18 and 59 years old who received the Ad26.COV2.S COVID-19 vaccine or a placebo. The chain couples TRBV27 to TRBJ2-1; 9 nucleotides agree with TRBD2. Sequenced material: peripheral blood, taken in a trial of Ad26.COV2.S vaccine versus placebo. Here the CDR3 DNA reads TGTGCCAGCAGCTTTCTAGCGGGAAGGCGCGGCAATGAGCAGTTCTTC. The encoded protein is CASSFLAGRRGNEQFF.